This entry lists 32 T cell receptor beta chains sequenced from one sample in a study of OX40 agonist ivuxolimab in advanced cancers. Repertoires were generated with immunoSEQ multiplex PCR, while TCRdb's copy carries only in-frame clones and drops some. The data hold about 65,000 clones, with around nine tenths observed a single time. Sample: CD4+ or CD8+ T cells sorted from blood, taken in a trial of the OX40 agonist ivuxolimab. These receptors all stem from an adult with an advanced solid tumor such as melanoma, head and neck, liver or kidney cancer.

The chain joins TRBV5-6 to TRBJ2-7; TRBD1 matches at 8 bases. The germline gives CDR1 SGHDT, CDR2 YYEEEE. Germline trimming cut 4 bases from V and 7 bases from J; bases unmatched to any gene: 13. This CDR3 has 15 amino acids. The CDR3, as DNA: TGTGCCAGCAGCCCGTGGGGGACAGGCTCTGGGGAGCAGTACTTC. Its translation is CASSPWGTGSGEQYF.

The chain uses TRBV15 and TRBJ1-5; D may be TRBD1 (5 bases). The CDR3 contains 18 residues. Trimming shortened V by 2 bases and J by 0 bases, and 17 bases separated the two germline ends. Germline CDR1 LNHNV, CDR2 YYDKDF (reference sequence). CDR3 sequence: CATSRWGTATSSNQPQHF. CDR3 DNA: TGTGCCACCAGCAGATGGGGGACCGCGACCTCTAGCAATCAGCCCCAGCATTTT.

The chain carries TRBV7-8 and TRBJ2-7, with TRBD1 as a possible D gene (6 bases). The length of the CDR3 is 16 residues. The V gene lost 0 bases and the J gene lost 2 bases, with 14 bases spanning the gap. In germline, CDR1 is SGHVS, CDR2 FQNEAQ. This CDR3 is CASSLAGTTITYEQYF. The CDR3 bases are TGTGCCAGCAGCTTAGCCGGGACAACGATAACCTACGAGCAGTACTTC.

This rearrangement joins TRBV18 to TRBJ1-6, with D unresolved. Germline values: CDR1 KGHSH, CDR2 LQKENI. V lost 2 bases and J 12 bases, leaving 20 bases between the germline ends. The CDR3 length is 16 residues. The CDR3 protein is CASSPFPTASGGPLHF. The CDR3, as DNA: TGTGCCAGCTCACCATTCCCGACCGCGTCAGGTGGACCCCTCCACTTT.

The rearrangement uses TRBV9 and TRBJ2-7; no clear D gene. V was cut by 5 bases and J by 3 bases, with 12 bases left in between. The CDR3 length is 13 residues. Per germline, CDR1 SGDLS and CDR2 YYNGEE. For the CDR3, the DNA is TGTGCCAGCAGGCCGAAGGGAAACTACGAGCAGTACTTC. Protein product: CASRPKGNYEQYF.

The rearrangement links TRBV11-2 to TRBJ1-2, with D unclear. With 0 bases removed from V and 4 bases from J, the gap between germline ends came to 6 bases. Germline CDR1 and CDR2: SGHAT and FQNNGV. CDR3 length: 13 amino acids. The CDR3 DNA reads TGTGCCAGCAGCTTAGATCGGGGCTATGGCTACACCTTC. Amino acid sequence: CASSLDRGYGYTF.

This sequence joins TRBV5-1 and TRBJ1-1; D unresolved. The V gene lost 0 bases and the J gene lost 4 bases, with 13 bases spanning the gap. Germline CDR1 SGHRS, CDR2 YFSETQ. The CDR3 is 15 residues long. For the CDR3, the DNA is TGCGCCAGCAGCTTGGCAATTGGCGGATCCACTGAAGCTTTCTTT. It encodes CASSLAIGGSTEAFF.

The chain joins TRBV7-8 to TRBJ1-1, with D unresolved. The length of the CDR3 is 13 residues. Germline V gene data show CDR1 as SGHVS and CDR2 as FQNEAQ. The V end lost 2 bases, the J end lost 1 base, and 5 bases lay between the germline ends. CDR3 in amino acids: CASSLKRNTEAFF. The CDR3 DNA sequence: TGTGCCAGCAGCTTAAAAAGGAACACTGAAGCTTTCTTT.

This chain joins TRBV6-1 and TRBJ1-4, with 9 nucleotides matching TRBD1. CDR3 size: 15 residues. Germline V CDR1 and CDR2: MNHNS, SASEGT. The J segment lost 4 bases and the V segment lost 4 bases, leaving 4 bases of the junction unmatched. As DNA, the CDR3 is TGTGCCAGCAGTGGGAGGGACAGGGATAATGAAAAACTGTTTTTT. It is translated as CASSGRDRDNEKLFF.

The gene calls are TRBV5-4 and TRBJ2-7; D is uncertain. V was clipped by 3 bases and J by 0 bases, with 10 bases between them. The CDR3 consists of 14 residues. Per germline, CDR1 SGHNT and CDR2 YYREEE (reference sequence). CDR3 protein: CASSSVDRSYEQYF. CDR3 nucleotides: TGTGCCAGCAGCTCCGTTGACCGCTCCTACGAGCAGTACTTC.

The chain uses TRBV12-1 and TRBJ2-7; the table's D gene call, TRBD1, was not cross checked with the DNA. TRBV12-1 has pseudogene status. The CDR3 contains 17 residues. The CDR3 is CASSFRDGTIDHYEQYF. Written as DNA, the CDR3 is TGTGCCAGCAGCTTTAGGGACGGGACAATCGATCACTACGAGCAGTACTTC.

V and J are TRBV5-4 and TRBJ2-2; 13 bases align to TRBD2. There are 18 residues in the CDR3. The ends lost 5 bases at V and 1 base at J; junction bases unmatched: 8. Germline V gene sequence: CDR1 SGHNT, CDR2 YYREEE (reference sequence). The chain's CDR3 is CASRGGLAGPRNTGELFF. Written as DNA, the CDR3 is TGTGCCAGCAGGGGGGGACTAGCGGGGCCCCGGAACACCGGGGAGCTGTTTTTT.

This clone was counted between two and nine times. The chain couples TRBV10-3 to TRBJ2-4; TRBD2 might be the D (5 bases). The V gene lost 2 bases and the J gene lost 9 bases, with 14 bases spanning the gap. The CDR3 covers 14 residues. Germline V CDR1 and CDR2: ENHRY, SYGVKD. This CDR3 reads CAISEDSDRGIQYF. The DNA of the CDR3 is TGTGCCATCAGTGAGGACTCAGACCGGGGCATTCAGTACTTC.

CDR3 protein: CASSQAGGLGNEQFF. CDR3 bases: TGCGCCAGCAGCCAAGCGGGGGGCCTGGGAAATGAGCAGTTCTTC. The rearrangement links TRBV4-1 to TRBJ2-1; maybe TRBD2 (7 bases). Germline CDR1 is MGHRA and CDR2 is YSYEKL. V was clipped by 1 base and J by 7 bases, with 14 bases between them. This CDR3 region has 15 residues.

The J gene is TRBJ1-1, the V gene TRBV12-5; D remains ambiguous. The CDR3 consists of 14 residues. V was pared by 6 bases and J by 2 bases, with 13 bases between. CDR1 and CDR2 from the germline V gene are LGHNT and FRNRAP. CDR3 in DNA: TGTGCTAGTGGGAAGGGTGATGTAAACACTGAAGCTTTCTTT. It yields the protein CASGKGDVNTEAFF.

The chain employs TRBV7-9 and TRBJ2-7; 11 bases match TRBD1. The J segment lost 2 bases and the V segment lost 3 bases, leaving 3 bases of the junction unmatched. CDR3 length: 15 residues. Germline CDR1 and CDR2: SEHNR and FQNEAQ (reference sequence). The CDR3 DNA sequence: TGTGCCAGCAGCTTTCCGGGACAGGGGGCCTACGAGCAGTACTTC. Translating it yields CASSFPGQGAYEQYF.

On this clone itself: Germline is not matched at one junction end, which may reflect a read error. The chain carries TRBV5-1 and TRBJ1-2; D not resolved. The CDR3 covers 11 residues. Germline V CDR1 and CDR2: SGHRS, YFSETQ. CDR3 sequence (DNA): TGTTGGTTAAGGGATTACTATGGCTACACCTTC. It yields the protein CWLRDYYGYTF.

This rearrangement joins TRBV29-1 to TRBJ2-5, with D possibly TRBD2 on 7 matching bases. The germline V gene encodes CDR1 SQVTM and CDR2 ANQGSEA. The CDR3 contains 12 residues. Trimming stripped 7 bases from V and 5 bases from J, with 14 bases between. DNA of the CDR3: TGCAGCGCCGGAGGGGGAGGGGAGACCCAGTACTTC. Encoded protein: CSAGGGGETQYF.

The chain recombines TRBV29-1 with TRBJ2-2, with D unclear. Trimming removed 6 bases at V and 1 base at J, with 15 bases between. There are 15 residues in the CDR3. Germline V gene lookup returns CDR1 SQVTM and CDR2 ANQGSEA. This CDR3 is CSVALGKGNTGELFF. DNA of the CDR3: TGCAGCGTCGCGCTGGGAAAGGGGAACACCGGGGAGCTGTTTTTT.

The V call is TRBV11-3, the J call TRBJ2-5; 12 bases are a match to TRBD1. This CDR3 is 15 amino acids long. With 4 bases clipped from V and 4 bases from J, the junction kept 4 bases outside the gene matches. Germline-derived CDR1 and CDR2 are SGHNT and YENEEA. CDR3 sequence reads: CASSSGQGARETQYF. The CDR3 DNA reads as TGTGCCAGCAGCTCGGGACAGGGGGCGAGAGAGACCCAGTACTTC. Together with reference TRBV11-3 and TRBJ2-5, the CDR3 gives the full variable domain: EAGVVQSPRYKIIEKKQPVAFWCNPISGHNTLYWYLQNLGQGPELLIRYENEEAVDDSQLPKDRFSAERLKGVDSTLKIQPAELGDSAVYLCASSSGQGARETQYFGPGTRLLVL.

This chain connects TRBV9 to TRBJ2-1; TRBD1 or TRBD2 may be the D gene (6 bases each). Germline values: CDR1 SGDLS, CDR2 YYNGEE. This CDR3 has 16 residues. Deletions cut 0 bases from V and 6 bases from J, with 16 bases between. In DNA, the CDR3 is TGTGCCAGCAGCGTAGCGGGGGCATTTTTGGTCAATGAGCAGTTCTTC. Translation: CASSVAGAFLVNEQFF.

V gene TRBV5-4 combines with J gene TRBJ1-3; D remains unclear. V shed 4 bases and J shed 8 bases, with 16 bases lying between them. The CDR3 length is 14 residues. Germline lookup yields CDR1 SGHNT and CDR2 YYREEE (reference sequence). Here the CDR3 reads CASSARDLEDTIYF. For the CDR3, the DNA is TGTGCCAGCAGCGCCCGGGATTTGGAAGACACCATATATTTT.

The chain is built from TRBV9 and TRBJ2-1, with 7 bases lining up with TRBD2. Germline assignment: CDR1 SGDLS and CDR2 YYNGEE. The CDR3 is made up of 15 amino acids. The junction had 8 bases not matched to a gene; V was cut back by 0 bases and J by 8 bases. This CDR3 reads CASSVARLAVDEQFF. CDR3 coding DNA: TGTGCCAGCAGCGTAGCGAGGCTAGCGGTGGATGAGCAGTTCTTC. The full variable domain, completed using reference TRBV9 and TRBJ2-1, is DSGVTQTPKHLITATGQRVTLRCSPRSGDLSVYWYQQSLDQGLQFLIQYYNGEERAKGNILERFSAQQFPDLHSELNLSSLELGDSALYFCASSVARLAVDEQFFGPGTRLTVL.

V and J are TRBV14 and TRBJ2-7; 15 bases line up with TRBD2. CDR1 SGHDN and CDR2 FVKESK come from the germline V gene. Trimming at V came to 0 bases and at J to 5 bases, leaving 11 bases not matched to a gene. The CDR3 consists of 19 residues. The chain's CDR3 is CASSQDIGLAGGPFDEQYF. The CDR3 DNA is TGTGCCAGCAGCCAAGATATAGGACTAGCGGGGGGGCCGTTCGACGAGCAGTACTTC.

This chain links TRBV19 with TRBJ2-2; the D gene is possibly TRBD1 (7 bases). The CDR3 length is 13 residues. CDR1 and CDR2 from the germline V gene are LNHDA and SQIVND (reference sequence). Trimming pared 5 bases from V and 6 bases from J, leaving 10 bases between. For the CDR3, the DNA is TGTGCCAGTAGTCCAGGGGGGCCCGGGGAGCTGTTTTTT. Amino acid sequence: CASSPGGPGELFF.

The CDR3: CASSPRFRDNSGANVLTF. CDR3 DNA sequence: TGCGCCAGCAGCCCGAGATTCAGGGACAACTCTGGGGCCAACGTCCTGACTTTC. The genes are TRBV5-1 and TRBJ2-6; D may be TRBD1 (6 bases). In germline, CDR1 is SGHRS, CDR2 YFSETQ. The V and J ends lost 4 bases and 0 bases respectively, with 17 bases between them. The CDR3 runs 18 residues.

This chain joins TRBV7-2 and TRBJ2-3; perhaps D is TRBD1 or TRBD2 (5 bases each). Trimming stripped 2 bases from V and 0 bases from J, with 6 bases between. The CDR3 totals 14 residues. Germline lookup yields CDR1 SGHTA and CDR2 FQGNSA. CDR3: CASSLWDSTDTQYF. The CDR3 region has the DNA TGTGCCAGCAGCTTATGGGACAGCACAGATACGCAGTATTTT.

The V and J genes are TRBV19 and TRBJ2-7; a possible D gene is TRBD2 (5 bases). Trimming left V 1 base short and J 3 bases short, with 7 bases between. The CDR3 has 13 residues. The germline CDR1 and CDR2 sequences are LNHDA and SQIVND (reference sequence). The CDR3 DNA reads as TGTGCCAGTAGTATAGGAGGGAACTACGAGCAGTACTTC. Its protein is CASSIGGNYEQYF.

The J gene is TRBJ2-2, the V gene TRBV5-4, with TRBD2 matching 10 bases. With V trimmed by 0 bases and J by 0 bases, 2 bases remained unmatched. CDR1 is SGHNT, CDR2 YYREEE, per germline (reference sequence). There are 17 residues in the CDR3. For the CDR3, the DNA is TGTGCCAGCAGCTTGGCCGGACTAGCGGCGAACACCGGGGAGCTGTTTTTT. Its translation: CASSLAGLAANTGELFF.

This clone occurred once. This sequence joins TRBV7-8 and TRBJ2-7; 8 positions agree with TRBD1. Trimming cost V 5 bases and J 0 bases; bases outside gene matches: 9. Germline loops: CDR1 SGHVS, CDR2 FQNEAQ. The CDR3 contains 16 residues. CDR3 nucleotide sequence: TGTGCCAGCAGCGCGAACCCCGGGACAGGCTCCTACGAGCAGTACTTC. Its protein is CASSANPGTGSYEQYF.

This sequence joins TRBV7-8 and TRBJ2-5; 8 bases match TRBD1. V trimming: 0 bases; J trimming: 2 bases; junction bases outside the gene matches: 14. Germline V gene sequence: CDR1 SGHVS, CDR2 FQNEAQ. This CDR3 has 19 residues. CDR3 amino acids: CASSLALGVGQAYQETQYF. The CDR3 DNA reads as TGTGCCAGCAGCTTAGCGCTAGGGGTGGGACAGGCATATCAAGAGACCCAGTACTTC. Complete variable domain (other parts from reference TRBV7-8 and TRBJ2-5): GAGVSQSPRYKVAKRGQDVALRCDPISGHVSLFWYQQALGQGPEFLTYFQNEAQLDKSGLPSDRFFAERPEGSVSTLKIQRTQQEDSAVYLCASSLALGVGQAYQETQYFGPGTRLLVL.

This chain's CDR3 is CASSPEGAGSIKNIQYF. The CDR3 DNA reads TGTGCCAGCAGTCCCGAGGGGGCAGGGTCGATCAAAAACATTCAGTACTTC. The chain is built from TRBV2 and TRBJ2-4, with 7 bases that match TRBD1. The CDR3 runs 17 residues. Germline V gives CDR1 SNHLY, CDR2 FYNNEI. V trimming: 5 bases; J trimming: 3 bases; junction bases outside the gene matches: 13.